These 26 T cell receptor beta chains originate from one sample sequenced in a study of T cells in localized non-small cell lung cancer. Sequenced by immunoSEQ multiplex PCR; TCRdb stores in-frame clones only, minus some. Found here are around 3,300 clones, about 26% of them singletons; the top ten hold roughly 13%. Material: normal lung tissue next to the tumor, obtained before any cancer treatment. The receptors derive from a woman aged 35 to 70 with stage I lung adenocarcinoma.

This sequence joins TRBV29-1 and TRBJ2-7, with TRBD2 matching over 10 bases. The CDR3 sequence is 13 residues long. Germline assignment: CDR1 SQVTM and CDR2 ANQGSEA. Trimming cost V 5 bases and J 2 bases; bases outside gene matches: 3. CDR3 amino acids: CSVRTSGAYEQYF. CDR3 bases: TGCAGCGTTCGGACTAGCGGAGCCTACGAGCAGTACTTC.

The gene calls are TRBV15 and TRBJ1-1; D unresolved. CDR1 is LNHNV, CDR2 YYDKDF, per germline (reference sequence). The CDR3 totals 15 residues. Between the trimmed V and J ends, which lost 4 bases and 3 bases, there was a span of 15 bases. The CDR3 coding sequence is TGTGCCACCAGCACCTATGGGAGGTCAGACACTGAAGCTTTCTTT. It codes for CATSTYGRSDTEAFF.

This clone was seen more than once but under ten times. The CDR3 is CASSLWLSYNEQFF. The CDR3 region has the DNA TGTGCCAGCAGCCTTTGGTTATCCTACAATGAGCAGTTCTTC. V gene TRBV11-3 combines with J gene TRBJ2-1; D is ambiguous. The germline CDR1 and CDR2 sequences are SGHNT and YENEEA. V gave up 5 bases and J gave up 1 base, with 9 bases separating them. The CDR3 sequence is 14 residues long.

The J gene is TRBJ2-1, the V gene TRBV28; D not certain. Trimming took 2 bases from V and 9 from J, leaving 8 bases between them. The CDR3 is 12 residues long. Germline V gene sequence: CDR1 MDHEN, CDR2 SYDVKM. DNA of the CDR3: TGTGCCAGCAGTTTACGCCGCCTTGAGCAGTTCTTC. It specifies CASSLRRLEQFF.

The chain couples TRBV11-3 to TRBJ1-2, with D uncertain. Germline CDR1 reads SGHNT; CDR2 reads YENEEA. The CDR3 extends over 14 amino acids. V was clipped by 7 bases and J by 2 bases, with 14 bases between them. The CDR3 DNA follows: TGTGCCAGCACTCGGGGAGACGGGAACTATGGCTACACCTTC. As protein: CASTRGDGNYGYTF.

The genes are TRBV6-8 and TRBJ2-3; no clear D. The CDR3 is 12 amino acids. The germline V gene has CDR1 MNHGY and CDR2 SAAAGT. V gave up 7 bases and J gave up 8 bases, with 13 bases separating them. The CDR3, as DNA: TGTGCCAGCACTACCGCAGGAGCTACGCAGTATTTT. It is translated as CASTTAGATQYF.

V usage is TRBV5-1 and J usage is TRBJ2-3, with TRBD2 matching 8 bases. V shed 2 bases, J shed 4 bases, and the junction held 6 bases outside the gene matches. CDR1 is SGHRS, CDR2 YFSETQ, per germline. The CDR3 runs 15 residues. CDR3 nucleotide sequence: TGCGCCAGCAGCTTCAGCGGGAGTGGCCCAGATACGCAGTATTTT. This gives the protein CASSFSGSGPDTQYF.

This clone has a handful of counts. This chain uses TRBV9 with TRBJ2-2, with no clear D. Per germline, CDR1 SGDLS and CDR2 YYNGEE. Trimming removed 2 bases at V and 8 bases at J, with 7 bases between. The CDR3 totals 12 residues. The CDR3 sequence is CASSVARGELFF. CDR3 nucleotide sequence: TGTGCCAGCAGCGTCGCGAGAGGGGAGCTGTTTTTT. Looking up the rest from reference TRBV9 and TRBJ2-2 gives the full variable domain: DSGVTQTPKHLITATGQRVTLRCSPRSGDLSVYWYQQSLDQGLQFLIQYYNGEERAKGNILERFSAQQFPDLHSELNLSSLELGDSALYFCASSVARGELFFGEGSRLTVL.

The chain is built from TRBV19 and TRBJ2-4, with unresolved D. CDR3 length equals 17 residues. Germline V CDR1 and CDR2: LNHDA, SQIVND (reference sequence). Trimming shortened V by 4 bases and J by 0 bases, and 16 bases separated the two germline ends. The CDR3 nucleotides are TGTGCCAGTAGTACTATCCCCATTGAACTAGCCAAAAACATTCAGTACTTC. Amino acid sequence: CASSTIPIELAKNIQYF. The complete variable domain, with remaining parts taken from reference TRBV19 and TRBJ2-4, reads DGGITQSPKYLFRKEGQNVTLSCEQNLNHDAMYWYRQDPGQGLRLIYYSQIVNDFQKGDIAEGYSVSREKKESFPLTVTSAQKNPTAFYLCASSTIPIELAKNIQYFGAGTRLSVL.

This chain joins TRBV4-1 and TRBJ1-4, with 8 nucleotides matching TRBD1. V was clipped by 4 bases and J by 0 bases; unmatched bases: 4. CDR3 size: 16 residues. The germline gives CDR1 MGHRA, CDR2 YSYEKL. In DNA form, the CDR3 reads TGCGCCAGCAGCCCTCCACAGGGGGCAACTAATGAAAAACTGTTTTTT. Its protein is CASSPPQGATNEKLFF.

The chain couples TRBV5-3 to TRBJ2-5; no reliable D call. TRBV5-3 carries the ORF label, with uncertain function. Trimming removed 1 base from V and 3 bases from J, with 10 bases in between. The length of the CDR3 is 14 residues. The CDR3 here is CARSLLVTKETQYF. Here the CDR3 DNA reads TGTGCCAGAAGCTTGTTGGTAACAAAAGAGACCCAGTACTTC.

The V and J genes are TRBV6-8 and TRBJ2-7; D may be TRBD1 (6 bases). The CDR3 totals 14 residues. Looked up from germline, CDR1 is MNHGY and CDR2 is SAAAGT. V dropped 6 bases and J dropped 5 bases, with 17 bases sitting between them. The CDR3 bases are TGTGCCAGCAGCCCTGGACAGTTTACCCACGAGCAGTACTTC. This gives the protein CASSPGQFTHEQYF.

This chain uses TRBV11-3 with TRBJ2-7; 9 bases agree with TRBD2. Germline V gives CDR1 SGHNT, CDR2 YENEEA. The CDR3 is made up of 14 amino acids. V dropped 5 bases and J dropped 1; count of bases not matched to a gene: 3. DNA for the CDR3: TGTGCCAGCAGCCAACTAGCGGGTTCCTACGAGCAGTACTTC. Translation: CASSQLAGSYEQYF.

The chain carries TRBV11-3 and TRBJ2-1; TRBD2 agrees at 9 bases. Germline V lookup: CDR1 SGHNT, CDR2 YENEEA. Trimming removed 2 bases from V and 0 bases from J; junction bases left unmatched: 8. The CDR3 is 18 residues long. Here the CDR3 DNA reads TGTGCCAGCAGCTTACCGGCTGGTAGCGGGAGCTCCTACAATGAGCAGTTCTTC. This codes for CASSLPAGSGSSYNEQFF. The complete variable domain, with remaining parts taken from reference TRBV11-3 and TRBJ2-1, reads EAGVVQSPRYKIIEKKQPVAFWCNPISGHNTLYWYLQNLGQGPELLIRYENEEAVDDSQLPKDRFSAERLKGVDSTLKIQPAELGDSAVYLCASSLPAGSGSSYNEQFFGPGTRLTVL.

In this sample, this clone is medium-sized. Here the CDR3 DNA reads TGTGCCAGCAGCCTGCCCTCAGGGGATCTCGATGAAGCTTTCTTT. Translating gives CASSLPSGDLDEAFF. V gene TRBV11-3 combines with J gene TRBJ1-1; a possible D gene is TRBD1 (6 bases). V was clipped by 5 bases and J by 7 bases, with 20 bases between them. CDR3 size: 15 residues. The germline V gene encodes CDR1 SGHNT and CDR2 YENEEA.

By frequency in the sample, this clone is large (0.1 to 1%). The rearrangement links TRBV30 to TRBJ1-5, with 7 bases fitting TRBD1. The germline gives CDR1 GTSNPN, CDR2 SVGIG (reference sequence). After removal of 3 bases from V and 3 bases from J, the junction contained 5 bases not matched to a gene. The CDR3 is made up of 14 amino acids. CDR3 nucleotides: TGTGCCTGGAGCTCGGGACAGTTCAATCAGCCCCAGCATTTT. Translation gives CAWSSGQFNQPQHF.

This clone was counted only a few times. The CDR3 DNA is TGTGCCAGCAGCCTAGCGGGAGGGCCTGGCAATGAGCAGTTCTTC. Its translation: CASSLAGGPGNEQFF. The chain joins TRBV9 to TRBJ2-1, with 12 bases fitting TRBD2. This CDR3 has 15 amino acids. V was clipped by 4 bases and J by 6 bases; unmatched bases: 5. Germline CDR1 SGDLS, CDR2 YYNGEE.

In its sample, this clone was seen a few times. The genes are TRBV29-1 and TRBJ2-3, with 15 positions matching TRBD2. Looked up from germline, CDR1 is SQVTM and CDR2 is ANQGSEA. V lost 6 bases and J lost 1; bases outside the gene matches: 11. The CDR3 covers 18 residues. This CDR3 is CSVSGLAGGPSGTDTQYF. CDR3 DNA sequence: TGCAGCGTCTCCGGACTAGCGGGAGGGCCATCGGGCACAGATACGCAGTATTTT.

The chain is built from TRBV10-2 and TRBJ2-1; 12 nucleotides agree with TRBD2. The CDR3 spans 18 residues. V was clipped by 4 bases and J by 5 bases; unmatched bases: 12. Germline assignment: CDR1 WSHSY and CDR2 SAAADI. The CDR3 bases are TGCGCCAGCAGTGGGGGACTAGCGGGCGCCGATAATAACAATGAGCAGTTCTTC. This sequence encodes CASSGGLAGADNNNEQFF.

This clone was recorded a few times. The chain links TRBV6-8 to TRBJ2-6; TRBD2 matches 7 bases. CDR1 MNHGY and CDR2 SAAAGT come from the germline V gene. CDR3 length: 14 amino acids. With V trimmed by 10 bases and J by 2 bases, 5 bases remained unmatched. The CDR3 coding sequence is TGTGCCACCCGGGGGGAGGCTGGGGCCAACGTCCTGACTTTC. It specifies CATRGEAGANVLTF.

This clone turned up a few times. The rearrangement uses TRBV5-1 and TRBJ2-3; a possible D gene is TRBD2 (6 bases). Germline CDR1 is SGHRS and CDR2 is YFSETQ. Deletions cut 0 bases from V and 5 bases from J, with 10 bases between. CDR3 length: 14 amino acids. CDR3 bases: TGCGCCAGCAGCTTGGGGGGGGTCCGAGATACGCAGTATTTT. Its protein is CASSLGGVRDTQYF.

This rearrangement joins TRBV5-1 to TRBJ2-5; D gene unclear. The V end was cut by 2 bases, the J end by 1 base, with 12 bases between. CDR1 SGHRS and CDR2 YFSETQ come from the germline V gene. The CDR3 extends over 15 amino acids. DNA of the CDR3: TGCGCCAGCAGCTTATTGAACCCAACCCAAGAGACCCAGTACTTC. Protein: CASSLLNPTQETQYF. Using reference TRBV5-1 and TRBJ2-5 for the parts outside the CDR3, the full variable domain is KAGVTQTPRYLIKTRGQQVTLSCSPISGHRSVSWYQQTPGQGLQFLFEYFSETQRNKGNFPGRFSGRQFSNSRSEMNVSTLELGDSALYLCASSLLNPTQETQYFGPGTRLLVL.

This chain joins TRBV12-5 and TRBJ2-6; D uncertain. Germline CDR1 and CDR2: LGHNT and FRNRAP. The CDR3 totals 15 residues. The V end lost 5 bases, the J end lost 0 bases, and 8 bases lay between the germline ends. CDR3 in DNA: TGTGCTAGTGGTCCCCGACTCTCTGGGGCCAACGTCCTGACTTTC. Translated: CASGPRLSGANVLTF.

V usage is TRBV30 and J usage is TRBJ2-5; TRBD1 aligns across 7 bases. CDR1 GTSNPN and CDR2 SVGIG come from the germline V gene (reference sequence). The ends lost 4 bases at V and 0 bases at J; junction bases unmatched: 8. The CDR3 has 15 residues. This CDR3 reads CAWKGFDRDQETQYF. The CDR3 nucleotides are TGTGCCTGGAAGGGGTTCGACAGGGACCAAGAGACCCAGTACTTC.

CDR3 in DNA: TGTGCCAGCAGTAATCCGGACTCCTACAATGAGCAGTTCTTC. This sequence encodes CASSNPDSYNEQFF. The gene calls are TRBV28 and TRBJ2-1; D remains ambiguous. This CDR3 contains 14 residues. The V end was cut by 5 bases, the J end by 0 bases, with 8 bases between. Looked up from germline, CDR1 is MDHEN and CDR2 is SYDVKM.

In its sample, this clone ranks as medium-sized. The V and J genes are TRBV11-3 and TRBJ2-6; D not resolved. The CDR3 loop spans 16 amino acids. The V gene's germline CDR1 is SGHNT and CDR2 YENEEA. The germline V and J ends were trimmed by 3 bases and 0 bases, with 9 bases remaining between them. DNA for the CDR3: TGTGCCAGCAGCTTGTTCCAGAACTCTGGGGCCAACGTCCTGACTTTC. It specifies CASSLFQNSGANVLTF.